The 23 T cell receptor beta chains reported below all come from one sample, sequenced in a study of post-analysis software for immune sequencing data. These receptors are not linked to any known antigen. Presence of unique molecular identifiers characterized the TCR beta cDNA libraries. TCRdb redid the calling of the PCR reads with MiXCR, one entry per CDR3 protein. Of fewer than 550,000 distinct CDR3 sequences in the sample, around 36% were seen once. Study observations and caveats: Patients showed TRBV5-6, TRBV5-1 and TRBV20-1 among roughly 5 TRBV segments more frequent than in controls.

Sequenced: blood. These receptors were taken from a girl aged 2 to 17 with multiple sclerosis.

This clonotype has just a few counts. V gene TRBV20-1 combines with J gene TRBJ2-3, with 7 nucleotides matching TRBD2. Looked up from germline, CDR1 is DFQATT and CDR2 is SNEGSKA (reference sequence). V gave up 3 bases and J gave up 5 bases; unmatched junction bases: 17. The CDR3 totals 17 residues. CDR3 sequence reads: CSASAGLGSGSEDTQYF. The CDR3, as DNA: TGCAGTGCTAGCGCCGGGTTGGGTAGCGGGTCCGAAGATACGCAGTATTTT.

The gene calls are TRBV10-3 and TRBJ2-3, with TRBD2 matching 11 bases. The length of the CDR3 is 17 residues. Per the germline V gene, CDR1 is ENHRY and CDR2 is SYGVKD. With 2 bases clipped from V and 2 bases from J, the junction kept 6 bases outside the gene matches. CDR3 amino acids: CAISEATSGVLTDTQYF. The CDR3 DNA reads TGTGCCATCAGTGAGGCGACTAGCGGGGTACTCACAGATACGCAGTATTTT.

The V gene is TRBV21-1, the J gene TRBJ2-2; the D call TRBD1 from the table was never checked on the DNA. TRBV21-1 is flagged as a pseudogene. The CDR3 contains 15 residues. CDR3: CASSPCHRNAGELFF. For the CDR3, the DNA is TGTGCCAGCAGCCCCTGTCACAGGAACGCCGGGGAGCTGTTTTTT.

CDR3 protein: CASSQTGTGGLKTQYF. CDR3 DNA: TGTGCCAGCAGTCAAACCGGGACAGGGGGCTTGAAGACCCAGTACTTC. The chain links TRBV28 to TRBJ2-5, with TRBD1 identical over 12 bases. Trimming cost V 5 bases and J 6 bases; bases outside gene matches: 10. The CDR3 sequence is 16 residues long. CDR1 and CDR2 from the germline V gene are MDHEN and SYDVKM.

This clonotype occurred a few times. This chain connects TRBV5-1 to TRBJ1-4, with 7 bases that match TRBD1. The CDR3 length is 15 residues. Germline lookup yields CDR1 SGHRS and CDR2 YFSETQ. V shed 4 bases and J 4 bases; nucleotides not matched to a gene: 7. The CDR3 is CASSDIQGNNEKLFF. CDR3 coding DNA: TGCGCCAGCAGCGACATACAGGGGAATAATGAAAAACTGTTTTTT.

For this clonotype: Mismatch with germline at one junction end may stem from a read error. The CDR3 DNA reads as TGTGCCAGCAGCGGTGGGACAATATACAATGAACAGTTCTTC. It is translated as CASSGGTIYNEQFF. The rearrangement links TRBV9 to TRBJ2-1; D perhaps matches TRBD1 (6 bases). Germline-derived CDR1 and CDR2 are SGDLS and YYNGEE. CDR3 length equals 14 residues.

J is TRBJ2-2 and V is TRBV28; 7 bases agree with TRBD2. The CDR3 consists of 14 residues. CDR1 is MDHEN, CDR2 SYDVKM, per germline. J was trimmed by 6 bases and V by 6 bases; bases with no gene match: 7. The CDR3 protein is CASRDRLAPGELFF. Written as DNA, the CDR3 is TGTGCCAGCAGAGACAGACTAGCCCCCGGGGAGCTGTTTTTT.

Remarks on this clonotype: Since the CDR3 does not end with the conserved phenylalanine or tryptophan, this likely comes from a read error. J is TRBJ2-6 and V is TRBV5-1; D may correspond to TRBD1 or TRBD2 (5 bases each). CDR3 size: 16 residues. Germline values: CDR1 SGHRS, CDR2 YFSETQ. CDR3 region: CASTPMPRAGANVLTC. In nucleotides, the CDR3 is TGCGCCAGCACGCCTATGCCCAGGGCCGGGGCTAACGTCCTGACTTGC.

This clonotype was observed a few times. V gene TRBV20-1 combines with J gene TRBJ2-1, with TRBD2 matching over 8 bases. Germline assignment: CDR1 DFQATT and CDR2 SNEGSKA (reference sequence). The V segment lost 6 bases and the J segment 3 bases; nucleotides outside the gene matches: 10. The CDR3 is 15 residues long. In nucleotides, the CDR3 is TGCAGTGCAACTGCCGGGGGGGGCCGCTACAATGAGCAGTTCTTC. Protein: CSATAGGGRYNEQFF.

This chain joins TRBV29-1 and TRBJ1-1; weak D call: TRBD1 (5 bases). This CDR3 is 14 amino acids long. From germline, CDR1 is SQVTM and CDR2 ANQGSEA. Trimming removed 4 bases from V and 3 bases from J, with 15 bases in between. The CDR3 reads CSVVADTGYTEAFF. CDR3 DNA sequence: TGCAGCGTTGTGGCGGACACGGGCTACACTGAAGCTTTCTTT. Full variable domain (rest looked up from reference TRBV29-1 and TRBJ1-1): SAVISQKPSRDICQRGTSLTIQCQVDSQVTMMFWYRQQPGQSLTLIATANQGSEATYESGFVIDKFPISRPNLTFSTLTVSNMSPEDSSIYLCSVVADTGYTEAFFGQGTRLTVV.

The J gene is TRBJ1-5, the V gene TRBV13, with 7 nucleotides matching TRBD1. J gave up 3 bases and V 0 bases, and 5 bases lay outside the gene matches. Germline V lookup: CDR1 PRHDT, CDR2 FYEKMQ (reference sequence). The CDR3 consists of 16 residues. The CDR3 region has the DNA TGTGCCAGCAGCTTAGGAGGGGGCAGCCCCAATCAGCCCCAGCATTTT. It encodes CASSLGGGSPNQPQHF.

The V gene is TRBV20-1, the J gene TRBJ2-5, with 11 bases identical to TRBD1. V lost 3 bases to trimming and J lost 5 bases; unmatched junction nucleotides: 8. In germline, CDR1 is DFQATT, CDR2 SNEGSKA (reference sequence). This CDR3 contains 15 residues. The CDR3 nucleotides read TGCAGTGCTAGGACGGACAGGGGGCGAGGGGAGACCCAGTACTTC. Translating it yields CSARTDRGRGETQYF.

The V gene is TRBV29-1, the J gene TRBJ2-2, with 8 nucleotides matching TRBD1. The trim removed 0 bases at V and 5 bases at J, leaving 8 bases unmatched. CDR1 and CDR2 from the germline V gene are SQVTM and ANQGSEA. The CDR3 has 16 amino acids. The CDR3 loop is CSVEELPGGRTGELFF. The CDR3 DNA sequence: TGCAGCGTTGAAGAATTGCCAGGGGGCCGGACCGGGGAGCTGTTTTTT.

The CDR3 sequence is CSARGGIGYEQYF. The CDR3 nucleotides are TGCAGTGCTAGAGGAGGGATCGGCTACGAGCAGTACTTC. This chain uses TRBV20-1 with TRBJ2-7; tentatively, D is TRBD2 (5 bases). Trimming took 1 base from V and 3 from J, leaving 10 bases between them. CDR3 length equals 13 residues. Germline V gives CDR1 DFQATT, CDR2 SNEGSKA (reference sequence).

V usage is TRBV29-1 and J usage is TRBJ1-2; no clear D. Trimming removed 5 bases at V and 10 bases at J, with 17 bases between. The CDR3 extends over 12 amino acids. CDR1 and CDR2 from the germline V gene are SQVTM and ANQGSEA. CDR3 protein: CSVRPSEMDYTF. The CDR3 bases are TGCAGCGTTCGTCCCAGTGAGATGGACTACACCTTC. Full variable domain (missing parts from reference TRBV29-1 and TRBJ1-2): SAVISQKPSRDICQRGTSLTIQCQVDSQVTMMFWYRQQPGQSLTLIATANQGSEATYESGFVIDKFPISRPNLTFSTLTVSNMSPEDSSIYLCSVRPSEMDYTFGSGTRLTVV.

The J gene is TRBJ2-5, the V gene TRBV27, with 8 bases lining up with TRBD2. The CDR3 spans 15 residues. J lost 2 bases, V lost 8 bases, and 10 bases had no gene match. From germline, CDR1 is MNHEY and CDR2 SMNVEV (reference sequence). CDR3 sequence reads: CASSRERGTQETQYF. In nucleotides, the CDR3 is TGTGCCAGCTCCAGGGAGCGGGGGACACAAGAGACCCAGTACTTC.

The DNA for the CDR3 is TGCGCCAGCAGAGGAGCCCGACAGGGCCAAGCCTACAATGAGCAGTTCTTC. Translating it yields CASRGARQGQAYNEQFF. This sequence joins TRBV10-2 and TRBJ2-1; TRBD1 matches at 7 bases. The CDR3 totals 17 residues. Looked up from germline, CDR1 is WSHSY and CDR2 is SAAADI. V lost 6 bases to trimming and J lost 2 bases; unmatched junction nucleotides: 13.

Remarks on this clonotype: The junction departs from germline at one end; a sequencing error may be responsible. CDR3 protein: CASSLGGNGQFF. CDR3 nucleotide sequence: TGTGCCAGCAGCTTAGGGGGCAATGGGCAGTTCTTC. The V and J genes are TRBV7-8 and TRBJ2-1, with D tentatively TRBD1 (5 bases). The CDR3 is made up of 12 amino acids. Germline V gives CDR1 SGHVS, CDR2 FQNEAQ.

The J gene is TRBJ2-7, the V gene TRBV6-5, with 8 bases identical to TRBD2. The DNA end lines up better with TRBJ2-5; the J call may be wrong. Germline lookup yields CDR1 MNHEY and CDR2 SVGAGI. This CDR3 comprises 17 residues. The CDR3 loop reads CASRTPSSGEVGETQYF. As DNA, the CDR3 is TGTGCCAGCAGGACTCCGAGTAGCGGGGAGGTAGGGGAGACCCAGTACTTC.

Worth noting for this clonotype: The junction differs from germline at one of its ends, possibly a read error. V is TRBV12-3 or TRBV12-4 and J is TRBJ2-3; TRBD1 is a possible D gene (6 bases). This CDR3 spans 16 amino acids. CDR3 sequence reads: CASSLRGTIRTDTQYF. DNA of the CDR3: TGTGCCAGCAGTTTGAGGGGGACCATAAGAACAGATACGCAATATTTT.

This clonotype was seen a handful of times. The rearrangement joins TRBV20-1 to TRBJ2-1; weak D call: TRBD2 (5 bases). The CDR3 totals 12 residues. V was pared by 2 bases and J by 8 bases, with 10 bases between. Germline V gene data show CDR1 as DFQATT and CDR2 as SNEGSKA (reference sequence). In nucleotides, the CDR3 is TGCAGTGCTAGAAAAGCCGGGGATGAGCAGTTCTTC. Translation gives CSARKAGDEQFF.

This clonotype was recorded a few times. For the CDR3, the DNA is TGCGCCAGCAGCCAAGCCAGGGCCCCCTACGAGCAGTACTTC. Its translation is CASSQARAPYEQYF. The chain combines TRBV4-1 with TRBJ2-7; D is possibly TRBD1 (5 bases). Looked up from germline, CDR1 is MGHRA and CDR2 is YSYEKL. The CDR3 has 14 amino acids. Trimming stripped 1 base from V and 2 bases from J, with 9 bases between.

This clonotype was recorded many times. CDR3 in amino acids: CSASRLADYEQYF. CDR3 nucleotides: TGCAGTGCAAGCCGTCTAGCGGACTACGAGCAGTACTTC. This chain connects TRBV20-1 to TRBJ2-7; TRBD2 aligns across 7 bases. With 6 bases clipped from V and 3 bases from J, the junction kept 8 bases outside the gene matches. Germline V gives CDR1 DFQATT, CDR2 SNEGSKA (reference sequence). The length of the CDR3 is 13 residues.